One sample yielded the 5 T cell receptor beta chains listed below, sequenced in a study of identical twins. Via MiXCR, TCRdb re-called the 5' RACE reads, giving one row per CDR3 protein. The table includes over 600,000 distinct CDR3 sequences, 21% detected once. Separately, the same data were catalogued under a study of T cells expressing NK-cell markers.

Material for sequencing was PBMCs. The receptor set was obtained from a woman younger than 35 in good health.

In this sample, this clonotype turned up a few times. The CDR3 DNA follows: TGTGCCATCAGTGAGTCGACTCGGTTCAATGAGCAGTTCTTC. The encoded protein is CAISESTRFNEQFF. The chain is built from TRBV10-3 and TRBJ2-1; D remains unclear. Germline V lookup: CDR1 ENHRY, CDR2 SYGVKD. The CDR3 is made up of 14 amino acids. Trimming left V 0 bases short and J 6 bases short, with 9 bases between.

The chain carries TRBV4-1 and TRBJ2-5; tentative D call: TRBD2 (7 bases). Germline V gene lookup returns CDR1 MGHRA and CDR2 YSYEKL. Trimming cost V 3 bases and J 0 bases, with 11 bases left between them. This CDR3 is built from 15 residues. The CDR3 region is CASSQGGGNQETQYF. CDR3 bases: TGCGCCAGCAGCCAGGGCGGGGGCAACCAAGAGACCCAGTACTTC.

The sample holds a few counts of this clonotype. For the CDR3, the DNA is TGCAGCGTTGAAGGAGAGTTGTCCTACGAGCAGTACTTC. Translating it yields CSVEGELSYEQYF. This chain links TRBV29-1 with TRBJ2-7; no clear D. V was shortened by 1 base and J by 1 base, with 8 bases between the two germline ends. The length of the CDR3 is 13 residues. The germline V gene encodes CDR1 SQVTM and CDR2 ANQGSEA.

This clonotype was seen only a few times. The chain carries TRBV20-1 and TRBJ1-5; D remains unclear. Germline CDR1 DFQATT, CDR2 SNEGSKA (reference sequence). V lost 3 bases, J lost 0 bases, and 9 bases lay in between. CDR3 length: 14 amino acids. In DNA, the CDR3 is TGCAGTGCTAGGTCAGAAAATAGCAATCAGCCCCAGCATTTT. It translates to CSARSENSNQPQHF.

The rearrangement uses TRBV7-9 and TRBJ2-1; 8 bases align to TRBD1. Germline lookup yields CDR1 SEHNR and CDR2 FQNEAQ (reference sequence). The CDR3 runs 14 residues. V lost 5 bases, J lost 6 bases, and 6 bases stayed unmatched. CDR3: CASSRIDRGNEQFF. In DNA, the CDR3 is TGTGCCAGCAGCCGAATAGACAGGGGCAATGAGCAGTTCTTC. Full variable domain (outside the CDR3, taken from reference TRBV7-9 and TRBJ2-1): DTGVSQNPRHKITKRGQNVTFRCDPISEHNRLYWYRQTLGQGPEFLTYFQNEAQLEKSRLLSDRFSAERPKGSFSTLEIQRTEQGDSAMYLCASSRIDRGNEQFFGPGTRLTVL.